Listed below are T cell receptor beta chains from one sample, sequenced in a study of OX40 agonist ivuxolimab in advanced cancers. Sequencing was performed with immunoSEQ multiplex PCR; in TCRdb, only in-frame clones are kept and a portion is missing. The sample yields about 72,000 clones, 81% seen once. The sample in question was CD4+ or CD8+ T cells sorted from blood, obtained in a trial of the OX40 agonist ivuxolimab. These receptors were taken from an adult with an advanced solid tumor such as melanoma, head and neck, liver or kidney cancer. Both conserved end residues are part of each CDR3. A D gene is named only where the DNA matches it firmly. Size is omitted from some rows. Given values are once, few, many or a class for expanded clones.

TRBV7-9	TRBD2	-	TRBJ2-1	CASKSTSGRAKSYNEQFF	TGTGCCAGCAAGTCGACTAGCGGGAGGGCCAAGTCCTACAATGAGCAGTTCTTC
TRBV5-5	-	-	TRBJ2-1	CASQYMDEQFF	TGTGCCAGCCAATATATGGATGAGCAGTTCTTC
TRBV28	-	-	TRBJ2-6	CASSPRGGLSGANVLTF	TGTGCCAGCAGTCCCCGAGGGGGGCTATCTGGGGCCAACGTCCTGACTTTC
TRBV30	TRBD2	-	TRBJ2-7	CAWSSGSVNEQYF	TGTGCCTGGAGTAGCGGGAGTGTCAACGAGCAGTACTTC
TRBV10-2	-	once	TRBJ1-4	CASRALGTTNEKLFF	TGCGCCAGCAGGGCCCTTGGTACAACTAATGAAAAACTGTTTTTT
TRBV6-4	-	few	TRBJ2-2	CASSDSMSSHTGELFF	TGTGCCAGCAGTGACTCGATGTCTAGCCACACCGGGGAGCTGTTTTTT
TRBV6-1	TRBD2	-	TRBJ2-1	CASSGLRRGSYNEQFF	TGTGCCAGCAGTGGACTTCGGCGGGGGTCCTACAATGAGCAGTTCTTC
TRBV19	-	-	TRBJ1-1	CATTSGWGEAFF	TGTGCCACCACCTCTGGTTGGGGGGAAGCTTTCTTT
TRBV4-1	-	-	TRBJ2-3	CASSPMSSSITDTQYF	TGCGCCAGCAGCCCCATGAGTAGCAGTATCACAGATACGCAGTATTTT
TRBV9	-	few	TRBJ1-2	CASSLGTSYTF	TGTGCCAGCAGCCTCGGGACATCTTACACCTTC
TRBV5-1	TRBD1	-	TRBJ2-7	CASRLAQGAHSEQYF	TGCGCCAGCAGGTTAGCACAGGGGGCGCACAGCGAGCAGTACTTC
TRBV10-3	-	few	TRBJ2-2	CATGVGELFF	TGTGCCACGGGAGTCGGGGAGCTGTTTTTT
TRBV13	TRBD2	-	TRBJ2-7	CASSLRTSGRVGEQYF	TGTGCCAGCAGCTTACGGACTAGCGGGAGAGTCGGCGAGCAGTACTTC
TRBV2	-	-	TRBJ1-5	CASSEGGVLNQPQHF	TGTGCCAGCAGTGAAGGCGGGGTACTTAATCAGCCCCAGCATTTT
TRBV29-1	TRBD1	-	TRBJ2-3	CSEGQATDTQYF	TGCAGCGAGGGACAGGCCACAGATACGCAGTATTTT
TRBV10-3	-	-	TRBJ1-1	CAIKLQGDTEAFF	TGTGCCATCAAACTACAAGGGGACACTGAAGCTTTCTTT
TRBV27	-	few	TRBJ1-1	CASTGTYGEAFF	TGTGCCAGCACCGGGACTTACGGGGAAGCTTTCTTT
TRBV5-1	-	-	TRBJ2-7	CASREDTTSYEQYF	TGCGCCAGCAGGGAGGACACAACTTCCTACGAGCAGTACTTC
TRBV5-4	-	-	TRBJ2-5	CASSFRILGGETQYF	TGTGCCAGCAGCTTCCGAATACTAGGGGGGGAGACCCAGTACTTC
TRBV19	TRBD1	-	TRBJ1-2	CASSWTGRGYTF	TGTGCCAGTAGTTGGACAGGGCGAGGCTACACCTTC
TRBV5-6	-	-	TRBJ2-5	CASGLRPQETQYF	TGTGCCAGCGGCCTGAGGCCCCAAGAGACCCAGTACTTC
TRBV19	-	-	TRBJ1-5	CASRSESFSNQPQHF	TGTGCCAGTAGGAGCGAGTCGTTTAGCAATCAGCCCCAGCATTTT
TRBV7-9	-	-	TRBJ1-1	CASSLEGGDEAFF	TGTGCCAGCAGCTTAGAAGGGGGGGATGAAGCTTTCTTT
TRBV4-1	TRBD2	-	TRBJ2-3	CASSQETSSGGDTQYF	TGCGCCAGCAGCCAAGAGACTAGTTCGGGGGGAGATACGCAGTATTTT
TRBV15	TRBD1	-	TRBJ1-2	CATSAWTGREVFNYGYTF	TGTGCCACCAGCGCCTGGACAGGGAGGGAAGTCTTTAACTATGGCTACACCTTC
TRBV11-3	-	few	TRBJ2-7	CASSLGTASSYEQYF	TGTGCCAGCAGCTTAGGGACGGCGAGCTCCTACGAGCAGTACTTC
TRBV6-1	-	few	TRBJ1-1	CASIGDTEAFF	TGTGCCAGCATTGGGGACACTGAAGCTTTCTTT
TRBV6-1	-	-	TRBJ2-3	CASKLRMSSTDTQYF	TGTGCCAGCAAACTGAGAATGTCAAGCACAGATACGCAGTATTTT
TRBV7-9	-	few	TRBJ2-2	CASSFSGNTGELFF	TGTGCCAGCAGCTTTTCTGGGAACACCGGGGAGCTGTTTTTT
TRBV11-2	-	-	TRBJ2-3	CASSLARGTDTQYF	TGTGCCAGCAGCCTAGCGAGGGGCACAGATACGCAGTATTTT
TRBV11-3	-	-	TRBJ1-5	CASSQAGPPVQPQHF	TGTGCCAGCAGCCAAGCCGGTCCCCCGGTTCAGCCCCAGCATTTT
TRBV5-4	-	-	TRBJ1-2	CASRGGREYGYTF	TGTGCCAGCAGAGGGGGGCGGGAGTATGGCTACACCTTC
TRBV11-3	TRBD1	-	TRBJ2-1	CASSGQRGQDEQFF	TGTGCCAGCAGCGGCCAGAGGGGGCAGGATGAGCAGTTCTTC
TRBV4-2	-	-	TRBJ2-6	CASSAGSGANVLTF	TGTGCCAGCAGCGCAGGCTCTGGGGCCAACGTCCTGACTTTC
TRBV6-1	-	-	TRBJ1-2	CASSQMTVSGYTF	TGTGCCAGCAGCCAAATGACAGTTTCTGGCTACACCTTC
TRBV27	TRBD1	once	TRBJ1-1	CASSLGTTRQGQAFF	TGTGCCAGCAGTTTAGGAACCACCCGACAGGGCCAAGCTTTCTTT
TRBV5-4	-	-	TRBJ2-2	CASSHGAGTGELFF	TGTGCCAGCAGCCACGGGGCGGGCACCGGGGAGCTGTTTTTT
TRBV7-2	-	-	TRBJ2-3	CASSLAYRADTQYF	TGTGCCAGCAGCTTAGCCTACAGGGCAGATACGCAGTATTTT
TRBV4-1	-	-	TRBJ2-7	CASSQGWAGYEQYF	TGCGCCAGCAGCCAAGGCTGGGCGGGGTACGAGCAGTACTTC
TRBV27	-	-	TRBJ2-5	CASSEPGTQETQYF	TGTGCCAGCAGTGAACCGGGAACTCAAGAGACCCAGTACTTC
TRBV7-9	-	many	TRBJ1-1	CASSFARTEAFF	TGTGCCAGCAGCTTTGCGCGCACTGAAGCTTTCTTT
TRBV4-2	TRBD2	-	TRBJ2-7	CASSTGLAAYEQYF	TGTGCCAGCAGCACGGGACTAGCGGCCTACGAGCAGTACTTC
TRBV7-8	TRBD1	-	TRBJ1-3	CASSPGTANSGNTIYF	TGTGCCAGCAGCCCCGGGACAGCCAACTCTGGAAACACCATATATTTT
TRBV19	-	-	TRBJ2-7	CASRAGSSYEQYF	TGTGCCAGTAGGGCCGGGAGCTCCTACGAGCAGTACTTC
TRBV6-5	-	-	TRBJ1-1	CASSYSPGRGYFF	TGTGCCAGCAGTTACTCTCCAGGCAGGGGATATTTCTTT
TRBV2	-	-	TRBJ2-1	CASSEIRTGSNEQFF	TGTGCCAGCAGTGAGATCCGAACAGGTAGCAATGAGCAGTTCTTC
TRBV30	-	few	TRBJ1-3	CAWGGVPGNTIYF	TGTGCCTGGGGGGGCGTACCTGGAAACACCATATATTTT
TRBV5-1	TRBD1	-	TRBJ2-2	CASSSPGQGGGELFF	TGCGCCAGCAGCTCCCCGGGACAGGGTGGCGGGGAGCTGTTTTTT
TRBV9	-	-	TRBJ2-3	CASSVMGGAPDTQYF	TGTGCCAGCAGCGTAATGGGCGGCGCCCCCGATACGCAGTATTTT